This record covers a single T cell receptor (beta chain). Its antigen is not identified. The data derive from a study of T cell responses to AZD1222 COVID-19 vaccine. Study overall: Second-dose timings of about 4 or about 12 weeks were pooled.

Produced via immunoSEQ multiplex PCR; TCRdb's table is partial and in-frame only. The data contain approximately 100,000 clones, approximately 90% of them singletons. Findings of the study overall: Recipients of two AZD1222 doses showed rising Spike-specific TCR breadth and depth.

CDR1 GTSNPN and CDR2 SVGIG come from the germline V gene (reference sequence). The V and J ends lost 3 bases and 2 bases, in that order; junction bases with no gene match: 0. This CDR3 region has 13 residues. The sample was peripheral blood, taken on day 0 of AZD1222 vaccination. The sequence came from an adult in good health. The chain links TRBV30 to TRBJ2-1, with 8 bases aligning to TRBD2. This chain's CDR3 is CAWSGGAYNEQFF. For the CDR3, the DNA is TGTGCCTGGAGCGGGGGGGCCTACAATGAGCAGTTCTTC.